In this sample, the clone carrying this T cell receptor beta chain turned up once. The antigen remains undetermined. The data were obtained in a study of breast tumors, draining lymph nodes, adjacent tissues. Findings of the study overall: Data fit most tumor T cells coming from lymph node, expanding in tumor.

TCRdb independently ran MiXCR on the multiplex PCR reads; one entry per CDR3 protein. The table includes more than 6,500 distinct CDR3 sequences, roughly two fifths detected once. CDR3 length equals 14 residues. The V end lost 0 bases, the J end lost 2 bases, and 11 bases lay between the germline ends. Germline V gene lookup returns CDR1 DFQATT and CDR2 SNEGSKA (reference sequence). The TCR sequence derives from a female donor with breast cancer. Some clones in this sample may be carry-over from other donors' samples. The V gene is TRBV20-1, the J gene TRBJ2-7; D is possibly TRBD1 (6 bases). Material for sequencing was tumor-adjacent breast tissue. The CDR3 loop reads CSARDLGTTYEQYF. The CDR3 DNA follows: TGCAGTGCTAGAGACCTCGGGACAACCTACGAGCAGTACTTC.